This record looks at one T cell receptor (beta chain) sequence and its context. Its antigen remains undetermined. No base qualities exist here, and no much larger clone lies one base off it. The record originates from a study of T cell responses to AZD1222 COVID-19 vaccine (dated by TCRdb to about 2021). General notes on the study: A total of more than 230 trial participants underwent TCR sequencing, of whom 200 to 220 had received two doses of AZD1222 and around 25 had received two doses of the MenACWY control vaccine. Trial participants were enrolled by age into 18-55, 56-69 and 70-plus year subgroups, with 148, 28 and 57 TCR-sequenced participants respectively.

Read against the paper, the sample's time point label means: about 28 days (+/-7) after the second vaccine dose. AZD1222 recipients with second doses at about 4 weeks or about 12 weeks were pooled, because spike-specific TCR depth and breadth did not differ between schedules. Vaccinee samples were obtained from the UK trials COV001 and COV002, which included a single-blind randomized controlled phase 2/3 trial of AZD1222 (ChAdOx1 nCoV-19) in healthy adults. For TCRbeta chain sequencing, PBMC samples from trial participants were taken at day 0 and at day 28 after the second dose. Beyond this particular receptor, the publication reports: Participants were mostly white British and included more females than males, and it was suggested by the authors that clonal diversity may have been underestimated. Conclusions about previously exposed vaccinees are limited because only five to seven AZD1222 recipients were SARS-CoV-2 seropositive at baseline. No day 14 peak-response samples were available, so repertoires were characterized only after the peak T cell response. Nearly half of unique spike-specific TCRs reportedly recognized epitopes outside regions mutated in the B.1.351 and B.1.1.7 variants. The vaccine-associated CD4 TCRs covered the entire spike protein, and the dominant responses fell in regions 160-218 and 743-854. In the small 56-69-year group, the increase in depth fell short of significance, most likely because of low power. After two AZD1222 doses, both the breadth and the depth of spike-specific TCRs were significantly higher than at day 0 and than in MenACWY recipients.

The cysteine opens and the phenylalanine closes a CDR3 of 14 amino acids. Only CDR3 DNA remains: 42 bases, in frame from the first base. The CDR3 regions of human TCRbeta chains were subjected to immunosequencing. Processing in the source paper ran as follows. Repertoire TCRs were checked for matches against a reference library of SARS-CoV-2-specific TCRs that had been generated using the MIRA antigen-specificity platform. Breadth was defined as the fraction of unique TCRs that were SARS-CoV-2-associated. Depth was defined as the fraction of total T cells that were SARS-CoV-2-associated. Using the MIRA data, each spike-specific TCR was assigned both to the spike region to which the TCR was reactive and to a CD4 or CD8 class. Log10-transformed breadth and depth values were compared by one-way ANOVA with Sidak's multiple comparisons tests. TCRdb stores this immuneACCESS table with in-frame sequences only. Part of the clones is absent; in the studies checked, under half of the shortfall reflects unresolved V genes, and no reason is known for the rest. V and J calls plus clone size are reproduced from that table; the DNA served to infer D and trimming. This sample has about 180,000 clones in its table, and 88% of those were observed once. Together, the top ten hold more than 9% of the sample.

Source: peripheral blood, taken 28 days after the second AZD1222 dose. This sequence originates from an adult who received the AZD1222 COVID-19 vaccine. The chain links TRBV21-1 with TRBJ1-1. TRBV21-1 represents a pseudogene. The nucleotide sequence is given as TGTGCCAGCAGCAATATCTGGGAGAACACTGAAGCTTTCTTT. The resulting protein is CASSNIWENTEAFF.